This T cell receptor (beta chain) was found in a study of blood T cell repertoires in COVID-19 (TCRdb year 2020). Concerning the study at large: Samples covering the acute and convalescent phases of COVID-19 were provided by collaborators in the United States, Italy and Spain. The material from the prospective study consisted of cDNA or gDNA derived from T cells, B-cell-depleted T cells, or PBMCs. Deeply sampled blood TCRbeta repertoires from subjects exposed to, actively infected with, or recovered from COVID-19 were included in the dataset. The repertoires were released in a freely available public database meant as a resource for research on the immune response to SARS-CoV-2. Samples were obtained from the ongoing ImmuneRACE study (first 160 participants) and from about 1,300 subjects provided by 6 global collaborators. Nearly every sample came with metadata listing a de-identified subject ID, COVID-19 status, age in years and sex. HLA class I and class II types, where available, came from metadata supplied by the sample provider rather than from assay-based typing.

CDR1 is given as WNHNN and CDR2 as SYGVQD, both from the germline V gene (reference sequence). Its CDR3 holds 16 amino acids, cysteine through phenylalanine. The sequence is cut down to CDR3 DNA, 48 bases in frame from base 1. V is pruned by 0 bases and J by 3 bases, leaving 5 bases of the junction without a gene match. TCRbeta CDR3 regions were amplified from genomic DNA by means of the immunoSEQ Assay, a bias-controlled multiplex PCR. The paper's processing steps were these. Within the assay, amplification of reference gene primers was used to estimate how many nucleated cells each sample contained. To quantify the absolute abundance of each unique TCRbeta CDR3 rearrangement, sequence reads were collapsed and filtered. For each sample, productive Simpson clonality was calculated as the square root of Simpson's diversity index across productive rearrangements. What TCRdb holds here is the immuneACCESS table cut down to in-frame rearrangements. Part of the clones is not present; checked against another copy, under half of the missing clones reflect an unresolved V gene, and the others are unexplained. Clonal size and the V and J genes are those of that table, whereas D and trimming came from the DNA. In this sample the table shows over 400,000 clones, roughly 88% of which occur a single time. The ten largest clones take up over 1.3% of the sample.

The study at large found these results: Clinical and demographic metadata were provided uncurated, with the amount varying by source and participant.

A note on this clone: Its antigen is unknown. Base quality data are lacking; no much larger clone is found one base away.

The collaborating institutions used their own protocols to collect whole blood in K2EDTA tubes. For TCRbeta analysis, collaborators shipped samples in one of three forms: frozen whole blood, isolated PBMCs, or DNA extracted from either of those sample types. The sequenced material came from peripheral blood. The chain employs TRBV10-1 and TRBJ2-1; TRBD2 agrees with 7 junctional bases. This TCR derives from a young woman with active or convalescent COVID-19. In nucleotide form, the sequence is TGCGCCAGCAGTGAGTCGGTCCTAGCGGACTACAATGAGCAGTTCTTC. It is translated as CASSESVLADYNEQFF.